This TCR beta chain was sequenced in a study of T cell clones after liver transplantation. Overall study: Apart from three HCV-positive recipients, transplants were for non-autoimmune, non-viral reasons. Study-wide results and limits: Low donor cell numbers restricted donor-reactive repertoire measurement in a couple of subjects. Small, mixed patient groups and varying post-transplant times limit these conclusions.

A remark on this clone: Its antigen is undetermined.

The CDR3 consists of 15 residues. Germline V gives CDR1 MNHEY, CDR2 SVGAGI. Trimming took 3 bases from V and 2 from J; bases not matched to a gene: 6. Sequencing used immunoSEQ multiplex PCR; TCRdb keeps in-frame clones, though not all of them. The sample includes about 120,000 clones, less than 95% of them seen just once. The TCR was taken from a human patient who received a liver transplant. A share of the T cells may be of graft donor origin. The sample was CD4+ T cells from blood, taken 12 months after liver transplant. V usage is TRBV6-5 and J usage is TRBJ2-7, with TRBD2 identical over 8 bases. CDR3 protein: CASSYIAGLTYEQYF. The CDR3 DNA reads TGTGCCAGCAGTTATATAGCGGGGTTAACCTACGAGCAGTACTTC.